This T cell receptor beta chain emerged from a study of T cell changes during pregnancy in multiple sclerosis. Profiled with immunoSEQ multiplex PCR; TCRdb holds only in-frame clones, not every one. Seen here are roughly 88,000 clones, 92% observed once, and the top ten hold 1.5%. This CDR3 comprises 14 residues. Deletions cut 7 bases from V and 6 bases from J, with 16 bases between. Germline-derived CDR1 and CDR2 are MDHEN and SYDVKM. The chain uses TRBV28 and TRBJ1-5, with D possibly TRBD1 on 6 matching bases. The specimen was peripheral blood, collected in the first trimester of pregnancy. The source of this sequence is a female donor with multiple sclerosis, enrolled in a pregnancy study. CDR3 region: CASISGVGSQPQHF. The CDR3 nucleotides are TGTGCCAGCATCTCAGGGGTTGGGAGTCAGCCCCAGCATTTT.